This passage covers 7 T cell receptor beta chains from one sample sequenced in a study of post-analysis software for immune sequencing data. Study findings and constraints: There were five or six TRBV segments more frequent in patients than controls, and TRBV5-6, TRBV5-1 and TRBV20-1 were among them.

Antigens of these TCRs are unknown. Unique molecular identifiers had been added to the TCR beta cDNA libraries. TCRdb re-analysed the PCR reads in MiXCR, keeping a single row per CDR3 protein. In the table there are about 820,000 distinct CDR3 sequences, roughly 58% of which are singletons. Sample: blood. The receptors shown here come from a girl aged 5-17 years with multiple sclerosis.

The table lists this clonotype with a few counts. The junction departs from germline at one end; a sequencing error may be responsible. The rearrangement joins TRBV7-7 to TRBJ2-1; TRBD2 matches 8 bases. Germline assignment: CDR1 SSHAT and CDR2 FNYEAQ (reference sequence). The CDR3 extends over 14 amino acids. Written as DNA, the CDR3 is TGTGCTAGCAGCTTAGAAGCGGGAGTACACGAGCAGTTCTTC. Protein sequence: CASSLEAGVHEQFF. Drawing the rest from reference TRBV7-7 and TRBJ2-1, the complete variable domain is GAGVSQSPRYKVTKRGQDVTLRCDPISSHATLYWYQQALGQGPEFLTYFNYEAQPDKSGLPSDRFSAERPEGSISTLTIQRTEQRDSAMYRCASSLEAGVHEQFFGPGTRLTVL.

The CDR3 protein is CASSELGAGEQFF. The CDR3 DNA sequence: TGTGCCAGCAGCGAGCTCGGAGCGGGTGAGCAGTTCTTC. The chain combines TRBV7-3 with TRBJ2-1, with D tentatively TRBD2 (6 bases). Trimming stripped 5 bases from V and 9 bases from J, with 14 bases between. Per the germline V gene, CDR1 is SGHTA and CDR2 is FQGTGA. The CDR3 sequence is 13 residues long.

The J gene is TRBJ2-3, the V gene TRBV2; D remains ambiguous. V dropped 6 bases and J dropped 2 bases, with 18 bases sitting between them. The CDR3 length is 16 residues. CDR1 and CDR2 from the germline V gene are SNHLY and FYNNEI. CDR3 residues: CASRRLVSAPTDTQYF. The DNA of the CDR3 is TGTGCCAGCAGAAGGCTCGTGTCAGCGCCCACAGATACGCAGTATTTT. Full variable domain (rest looked up from reference TRBV2 and TRBJ2-3): EPEVTQTPSHQVTQMGQEVILRCVPISNHLYFYWYRQILGQKVEFLVSFYNNEISEKSEIFDDQFSVERPDGSNFTLKIRSTKLEDSAMYFCASRRLVSAPTDTQYFGPGTRLTVL.

The J gene is TRBJ2-3, the V gene TRBV7-6; 9 bases are a match to TRBD1. The CDR3 consists of 17 residues. The V segment lost 5 bases and the J segment 0 bases; nucleotides outside the gene matches: 9. Germline V lookup: CDR1 SGHVS, CDR2 FNYEAQ. CDR3 region: CASSPLWGTGSTDTQYF. The CDR3 nucleotides read TGTGCCAGCAGCCCCTTGTGGGGGACAGGGAGCACAGATACGCAGTATTTT.

This clonotype was observed a handful of times. The rearrangement joins TRBV10-3 to TRBJ2-5, with TRBD1 as a possible D gene (6 bases). The CDR3 is 13 residues long. Per the germline V gene, CDR1 is ENHRY and CDR2 is SYGVKD. The germline V and J ends were trimmed by 3 bases and 6 bases, with 11 bases remaining between them. The CDR3 DNA follows: TGTGCCATCAGTGAATCACAGGGACAGACCCAGTACTTC. Translating gives CAISESQGQTQYF.

The chain employs TRBV5-1 and TRBJ2-1, with 13 positions matching TRBD2. Losses at the gene ends were 3 bases for V and 8 bases for J; bases not matched to a gene: 11. The CDR3 length is 17 residues. Germline CDR1 reads SGHRS; CDR2 reads YFSETQ. This chain's CDR3 is CASSWGVTSGRSDEQFF. CDR3 sequence (DNA): TGCGCCAGCAGCTGGGGGGTGACTAGCGGGAGGAGCGATGAGCAGTTCTTC.

Points on this clonotype: Since a much larger clone is just one base distant, this may be a read error. This chain uses TRBV10-3 with TRBJ2-7; D is unclear. Trimming stripped 5 bases from V and 0 bases from J, with 5 bases between. Germline assignment: CDR1 ENHRY and CDR2 SYGVKD. This CDR3 region has 12 residues. The CDR3 is CAISPNSYEQYF. The CDR3 DNA reads TGTGCCATCAGTCCAAACTCCTACGAGCAGTACTTC.